This T cell receptor beta chain was captured in a study of blood T cell repertoires in COVID-19. In germline, CDR1 is SGHAT, CDR2 FQNNGV. Trimming removed 2 bases from V and 2 bases from J, with 14 bases in between. The CDR3 length is 16 residues. Per the original data handling: The authors estimated nucleated cell counts from reference gene primer amplification. Sequencing used immunoSEQ multiplex PCR; TCRdb keeps in-frame clones, though not all of them. For V, J and clone size, that table is used; D and trimming come from the DNA. The table lists more than 70,000 clones, 75% to 95% of them singletons.

This clonotype was obtained from a woman aged 45-65 years in a cohort sampled during active COVID-19. V is TRBV11-2 and J is TRBJ2-3, with D possibly being TRBD2 (5 bases). What was sequenced was peripheral blood. The CDR3 loop is CASSLWSGDLTDTQYF. CDR3 sequence (DNA): TGTGCCAGCAGCTTATGGTCCGGGGATCTCACAGATACGCAGTATTTT.